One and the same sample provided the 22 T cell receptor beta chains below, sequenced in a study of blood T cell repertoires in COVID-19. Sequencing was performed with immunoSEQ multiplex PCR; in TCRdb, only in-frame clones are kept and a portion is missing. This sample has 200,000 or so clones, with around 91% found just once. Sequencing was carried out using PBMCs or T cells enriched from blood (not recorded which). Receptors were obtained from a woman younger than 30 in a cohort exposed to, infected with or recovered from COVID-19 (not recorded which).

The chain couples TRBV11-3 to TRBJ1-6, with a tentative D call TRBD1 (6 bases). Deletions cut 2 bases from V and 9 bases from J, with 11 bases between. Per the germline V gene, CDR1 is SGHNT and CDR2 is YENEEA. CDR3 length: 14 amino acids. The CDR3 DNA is TGTGCCAGCAGCTTAACAGGGCACCGTTCACCCCTCCACTTT. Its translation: CASSLTGHRSPLHF.

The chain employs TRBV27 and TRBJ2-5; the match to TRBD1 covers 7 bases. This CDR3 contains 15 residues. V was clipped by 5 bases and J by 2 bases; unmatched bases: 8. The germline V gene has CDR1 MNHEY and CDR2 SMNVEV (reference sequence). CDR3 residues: CASSPLNRGQETQYF. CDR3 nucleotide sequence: TGTGCCAGCAGTCCGCTCAACAGGGGACAAGAGACCCAGTACTTC.

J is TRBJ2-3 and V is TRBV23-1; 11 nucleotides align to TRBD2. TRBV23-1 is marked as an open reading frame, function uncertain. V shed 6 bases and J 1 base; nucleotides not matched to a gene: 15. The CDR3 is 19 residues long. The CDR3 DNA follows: TGCGCCAGCAGACCCCCCTGGGATAGCGGGAGGGCCCGCACAGATACGCAGTATTTT. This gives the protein CASRPPWDSGRARTDTQYF.

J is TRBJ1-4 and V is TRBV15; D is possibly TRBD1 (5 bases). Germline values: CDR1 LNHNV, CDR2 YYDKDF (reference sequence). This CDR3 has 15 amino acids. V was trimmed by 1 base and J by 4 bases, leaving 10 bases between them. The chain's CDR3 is CATSRGPGFNEKLFF. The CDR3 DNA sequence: TGTGCCACCAGCAGAGGACCAGGGTTTAATGAAAAACTGTTTTTT.

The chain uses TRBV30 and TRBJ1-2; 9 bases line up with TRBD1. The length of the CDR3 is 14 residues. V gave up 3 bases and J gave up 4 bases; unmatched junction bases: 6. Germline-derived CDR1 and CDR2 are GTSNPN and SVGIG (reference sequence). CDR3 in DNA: TGTGCCTGGAGGGAAGGACAGGGGAGCTATGGCTACACCTTC. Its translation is CAWREGQGSYGYTF.

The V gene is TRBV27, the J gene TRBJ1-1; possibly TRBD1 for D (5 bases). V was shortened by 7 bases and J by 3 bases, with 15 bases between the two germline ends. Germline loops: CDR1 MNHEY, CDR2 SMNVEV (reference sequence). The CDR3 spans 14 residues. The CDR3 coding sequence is TGTGCCAGCATTGCGGCCAGGGACTACACTGAAGCTTTCTTT. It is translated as CASIAARDYTEAFF.

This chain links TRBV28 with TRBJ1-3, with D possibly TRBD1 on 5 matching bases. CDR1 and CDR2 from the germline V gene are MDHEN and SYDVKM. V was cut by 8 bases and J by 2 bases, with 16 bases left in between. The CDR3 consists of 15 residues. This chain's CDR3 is CASRDQGQTGNTIYF. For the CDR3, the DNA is TGTGCCAGCCGCGATCAGGGTCAAACTGGAAACACCATATATTTT.

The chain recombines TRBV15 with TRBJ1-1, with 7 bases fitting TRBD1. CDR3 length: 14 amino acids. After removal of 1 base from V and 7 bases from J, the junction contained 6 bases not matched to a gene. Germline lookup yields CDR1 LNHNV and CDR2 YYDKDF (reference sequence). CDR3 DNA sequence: TGTGCCACCAGCAGAGGGACAGGTAGTGATGAAGCTTTCTTT. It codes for CATSRGTGSDEAFF.

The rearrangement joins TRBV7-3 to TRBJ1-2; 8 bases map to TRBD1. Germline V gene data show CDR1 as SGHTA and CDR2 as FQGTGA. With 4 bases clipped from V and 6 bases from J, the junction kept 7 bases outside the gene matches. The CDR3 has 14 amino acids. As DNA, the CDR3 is TGTGCCAGCAGCTCGACAGGGGAGGAAAATGGCTACACCTTC. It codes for CASSSTGEENGYTF.

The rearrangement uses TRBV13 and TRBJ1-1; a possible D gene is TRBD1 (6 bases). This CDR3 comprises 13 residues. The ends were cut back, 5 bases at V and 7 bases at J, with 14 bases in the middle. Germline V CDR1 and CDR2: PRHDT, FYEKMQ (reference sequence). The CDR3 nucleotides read TGTGCCAGCAGCCAGACAGGCCGCCTTGAAGCTTTCTTT. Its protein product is CASSQTGRLEAFF. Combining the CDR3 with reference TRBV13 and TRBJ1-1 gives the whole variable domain AAGVIQSPRHLIKEKRETATLKCYPIPRHDTVYWYQQGPGQDPQFLISFYEKMQSDKGSIPDRFSAQQFSDYHSELNMSSLELGDSALYFCASSQTGRLEAFFGQGTRLTVV.

CDR3 sequence: CASSLSSGGASYNSPLHF. The CDR3 DNA sequence: TGCGCCAGCAGCCTTTCTTCAGGGGGCGCGTCCTATAATTCACCCCTCCACTTT. The V gene is TRBV4-1, the J gene TRBJ1-6; 8 nucleotides agree with TRBD1. The CDR3 is made up of 18 amino acids. Germline V lookup: CDR1 MGHRA, CDR2 YSYEKL. The ends lost 4 bases at V and 1 base at J; junction bases unmatched: 9.

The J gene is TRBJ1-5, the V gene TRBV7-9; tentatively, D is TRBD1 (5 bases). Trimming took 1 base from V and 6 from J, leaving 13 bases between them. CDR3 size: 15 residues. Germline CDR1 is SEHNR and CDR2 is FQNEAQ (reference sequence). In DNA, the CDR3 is TGTGCCAGCAGCTTAGGCGGGGCGCTGGGTCAGCCCCAGCATTTT. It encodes CASSLGGALGQPQHF.

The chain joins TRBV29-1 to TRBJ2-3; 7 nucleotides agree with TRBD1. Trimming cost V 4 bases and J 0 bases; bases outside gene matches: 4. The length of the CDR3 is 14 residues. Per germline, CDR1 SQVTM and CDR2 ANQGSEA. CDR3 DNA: TGCAGCGTTGTACAGGGGTTAAGCACAGATACGCAGTATTTT. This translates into CSVVQGLSTDTQYF.

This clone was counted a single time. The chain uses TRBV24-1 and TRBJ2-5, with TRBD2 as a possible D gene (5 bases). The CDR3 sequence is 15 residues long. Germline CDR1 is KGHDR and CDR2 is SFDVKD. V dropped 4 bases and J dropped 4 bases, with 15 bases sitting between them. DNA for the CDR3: TGTGCCACCAGTGACATTGCGGACTTACCAGAGACCCAGTACTTC. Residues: CATSDIADLPETQYF.

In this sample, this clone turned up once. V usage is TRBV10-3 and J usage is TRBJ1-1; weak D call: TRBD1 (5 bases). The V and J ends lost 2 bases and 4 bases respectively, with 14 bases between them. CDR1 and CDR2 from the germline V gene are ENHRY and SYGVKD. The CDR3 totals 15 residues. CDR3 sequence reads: CAISEPRDFGTEAFF. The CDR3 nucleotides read TGTGCCATCAGTGAGCCCAGGGATTTTGGCACTGAAGCTTTCTTT.

Here the CDR3 reads CASSLTGTSGSYNEQFF. CDR3 nucleotide sequence: TGCGCCAGCAGCTTAACCGGGACTAGCGGATCCTACAATGAGCAGTTCTTC. V is TRBV5-1 and J is TRBJ2-1; 11 bases agree with TRBD2. Trimming took 2 bases from V and 1 from J; bases not matched to a gene: 5. The CDR3 has 17 residues. The germline gives CDR1 SGHRS, CDR2 YFSETQ.

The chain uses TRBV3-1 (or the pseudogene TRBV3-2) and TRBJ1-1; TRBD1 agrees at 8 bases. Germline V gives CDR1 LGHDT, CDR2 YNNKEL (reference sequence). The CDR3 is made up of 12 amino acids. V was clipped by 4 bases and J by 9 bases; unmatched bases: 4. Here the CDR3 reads CASSPQGGQAFF. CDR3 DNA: TGTGCCAGCAGCCCACAGGGGGGTCAAGCTTTCTTT.

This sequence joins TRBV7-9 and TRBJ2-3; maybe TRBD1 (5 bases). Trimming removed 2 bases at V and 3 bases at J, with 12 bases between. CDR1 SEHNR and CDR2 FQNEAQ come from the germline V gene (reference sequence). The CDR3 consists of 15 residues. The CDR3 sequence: CASSLIRGRTDTQYF. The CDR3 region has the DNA TGTGCCAGCAGCTTAATTAGGGGAAGAACAGATACGCAGTATTTT.

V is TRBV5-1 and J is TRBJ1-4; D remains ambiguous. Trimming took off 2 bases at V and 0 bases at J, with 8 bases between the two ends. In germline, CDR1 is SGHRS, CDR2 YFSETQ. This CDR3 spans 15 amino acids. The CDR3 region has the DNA TGCGCCAGCAGCTTTTCACCGGCAACTAATGAAAAACTGTTTTTT. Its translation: CASSFSPATNEKLFF.

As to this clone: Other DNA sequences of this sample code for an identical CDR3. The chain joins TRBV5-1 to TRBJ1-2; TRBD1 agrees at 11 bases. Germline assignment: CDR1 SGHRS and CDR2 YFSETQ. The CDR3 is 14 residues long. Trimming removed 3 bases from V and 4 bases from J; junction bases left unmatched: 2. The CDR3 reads CASSSGTGGYGYTF. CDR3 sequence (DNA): TGCGCCAGCAGCTCAGGGACAGGGGGCTATGGCTACACCTTC.

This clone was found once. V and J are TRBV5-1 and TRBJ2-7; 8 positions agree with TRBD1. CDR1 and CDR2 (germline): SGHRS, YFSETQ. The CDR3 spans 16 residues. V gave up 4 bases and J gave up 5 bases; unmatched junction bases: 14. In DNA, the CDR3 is TGCGCCAGCAGCACACTTTTGACAGGGGCTCTTAACGAGCAGTACTTC. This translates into CASSTLLTGALNEQYF.

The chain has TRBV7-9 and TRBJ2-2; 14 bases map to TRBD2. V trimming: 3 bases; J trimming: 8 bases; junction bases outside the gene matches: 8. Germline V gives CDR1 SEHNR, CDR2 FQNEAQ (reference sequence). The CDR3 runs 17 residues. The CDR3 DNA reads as TGTGCCAGCAGCTTGGAGCCGGGACTAGCGGGAGTAGGGGAGCTGTTTTTT. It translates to CASSLEPGLAGVGELFF.